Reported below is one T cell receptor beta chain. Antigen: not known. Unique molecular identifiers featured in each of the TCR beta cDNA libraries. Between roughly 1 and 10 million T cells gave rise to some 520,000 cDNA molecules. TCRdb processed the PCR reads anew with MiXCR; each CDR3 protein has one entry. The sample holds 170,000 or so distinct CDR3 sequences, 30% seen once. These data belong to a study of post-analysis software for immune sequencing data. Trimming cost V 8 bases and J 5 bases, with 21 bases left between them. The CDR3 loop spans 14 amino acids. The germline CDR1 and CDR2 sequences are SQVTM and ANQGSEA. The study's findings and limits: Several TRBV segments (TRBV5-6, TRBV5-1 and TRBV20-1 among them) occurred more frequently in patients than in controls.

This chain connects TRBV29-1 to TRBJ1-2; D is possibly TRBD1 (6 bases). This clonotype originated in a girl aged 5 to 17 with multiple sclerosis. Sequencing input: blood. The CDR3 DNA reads TGCAGCTCATCTAGGGACACCGAGGCGTATGGCTACACCTTC. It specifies CSSSRDTEAYGYTF.